This TCR beta chain comes out of a study of OX40 agonist ivuxolimab in advanced cancers. Clones were read by immunoSEQ multiplex PCR, and TCRdb kept only the in-frame ones, dropping some. This sample has about 59,000 clones, with less than 85% found just once. As to this clone: Its antigen is not identified.

After removal of 6 bases from V and 1 base from J, the junction contained 4 bases not matched to a gene. The CDR3 is made up of 14 amino acids. CDR1 and CDR2 (germline): MRHNA, SNTAGT. General study points: CD4+ and CD8+ blood T cells expanded clonally by week 6 at 0.1 to 3.0 mg/kg.

The chain uses TRBV6-4 and TRBJ2-3, with 7 bases lining up with TRBD1. The TCR was taken from an adult with an advanced solid tumor such as melanoma, head and neck, liver or kidney cancer. The sample was CD4+ or CD8+ T cells sorted from blood, taken in a trial of the OX40 agonist ivuxolimab. CDR3 sequence reads: CASRKGTGTDTQYF. The CDR3 DNA follows: TGTGCCAGCAGGAAAGGGACAGGCACAGATACGCAGTATTTT.